This T cell receptor beta chain was identified during a study of blood T cell repertoires in COVID-19. Looking at the study overall: The analysed material was cDNA or gDNA that came from T cells, B-cell-depleted T cells, or PBMCs.

Study processing details: Estimated nucleated cell counts came from reference gene primer amplification. Profiling relied on immunoSEQ multiplex PCR, and the TCRdb table lists in-frame clones only, not all of them. The D gene and trimming were derived from the DNA, and the V and J assignments and clone size from that table. The sample holds a few hundred thousand clones, around 88% seen once. About this clone: Other DNA sequences in the same sample also yield this CDR3.

The length of the CDR3 is 14 residues. V gave up 2 bases and J gave up 5 bases, with 9 bases separating them. Germline-derived CDR1 and CDR2 are MNHEY and SVGAGI. This sequence originates from a woman in her 30s who had recovered from COVID-19. Sequenced input: peripheral blood. The gene calls are TRBV6-5 and TRBJ2-2; D perhaps matches TRBD2 (6 bases). The CDR3 DNA is TGTGCCAGCAGTTACAGGGGAGGAACCGGGGAGCTGTTTTTT. It is translated as CASSYRGGTGELFF.